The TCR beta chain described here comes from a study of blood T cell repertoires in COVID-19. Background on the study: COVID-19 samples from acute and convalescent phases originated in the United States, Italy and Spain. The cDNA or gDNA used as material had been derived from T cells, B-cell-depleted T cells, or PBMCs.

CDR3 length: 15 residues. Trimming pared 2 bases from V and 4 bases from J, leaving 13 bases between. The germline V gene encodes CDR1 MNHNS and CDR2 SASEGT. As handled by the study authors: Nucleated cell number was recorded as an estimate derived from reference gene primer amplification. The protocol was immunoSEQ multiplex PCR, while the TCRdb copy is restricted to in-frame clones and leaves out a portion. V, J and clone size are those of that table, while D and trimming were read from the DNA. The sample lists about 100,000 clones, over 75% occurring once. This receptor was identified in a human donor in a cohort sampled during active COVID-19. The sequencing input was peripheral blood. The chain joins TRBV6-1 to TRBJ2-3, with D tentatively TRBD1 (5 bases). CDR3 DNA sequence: TGTGCCAGCAGTGAAAGAACAGGAAGGTCAGATACGCAGTATTTT. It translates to CASSERTGRSDTQYF.